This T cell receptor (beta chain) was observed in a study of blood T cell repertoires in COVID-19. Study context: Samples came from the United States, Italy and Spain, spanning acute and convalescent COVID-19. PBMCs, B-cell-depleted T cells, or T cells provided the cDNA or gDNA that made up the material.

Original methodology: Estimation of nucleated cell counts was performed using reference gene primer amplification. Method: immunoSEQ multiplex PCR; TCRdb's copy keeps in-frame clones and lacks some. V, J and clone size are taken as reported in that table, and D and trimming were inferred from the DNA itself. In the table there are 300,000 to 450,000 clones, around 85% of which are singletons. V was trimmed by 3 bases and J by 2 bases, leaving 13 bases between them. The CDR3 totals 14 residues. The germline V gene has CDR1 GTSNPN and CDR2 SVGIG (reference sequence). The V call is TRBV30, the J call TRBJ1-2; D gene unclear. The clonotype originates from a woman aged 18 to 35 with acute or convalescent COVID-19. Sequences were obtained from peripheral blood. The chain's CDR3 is CAWSLGGQNYGYTF. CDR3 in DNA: TGTGCCTGGAGCCTAGGAGGGCAAAACTATGGCTACACCTTC.